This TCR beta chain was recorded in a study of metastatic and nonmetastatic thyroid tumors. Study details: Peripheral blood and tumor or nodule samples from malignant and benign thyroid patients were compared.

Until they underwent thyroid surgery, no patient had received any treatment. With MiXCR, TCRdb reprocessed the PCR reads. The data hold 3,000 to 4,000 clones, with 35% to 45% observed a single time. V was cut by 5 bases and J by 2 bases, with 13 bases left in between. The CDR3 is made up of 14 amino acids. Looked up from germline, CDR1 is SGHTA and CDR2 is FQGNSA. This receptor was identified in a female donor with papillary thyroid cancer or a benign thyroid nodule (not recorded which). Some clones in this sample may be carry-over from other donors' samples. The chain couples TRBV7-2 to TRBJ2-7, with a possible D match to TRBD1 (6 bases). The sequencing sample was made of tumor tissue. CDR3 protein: CASSPTGSPYEQYF. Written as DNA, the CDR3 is TGTGCCAGCAGCCCGACAGGATCCCCCTACGAGCAGTACTTC.